Following are 15 T cell receptor beta chains from one sample sequenced in a study of T cells in Graves' hyperthyroidism and ophthalmopathy. What was amplified from RNA transcripts were TCR beta CDR3 regions. TCR CDR3 regions were first amplified by RT-PCR with HTBI primers. TCRdb re-analysed the multiplex PCR reads in MiXCR, keeping a single row per CDR3 protein. The data hold about 640,000 distinct CDR3 sequences, with around 20% observed a single time. The sample taken for sequencing was blood. The receptors originated from a man aged 25 to 40 with Graves' ophthalmopathy.

V gene TRBV10-3 combines with J gene TRBJ2-1; no definite D call. Germline CDR1 reads ENHRY; CDR2 reads SYGVKD. There are 14 residues in the CDR3. V dropped 6 bases and J dropped 0 bases, with 9 bases sitting between them. CDR3 DNA: TGTGCCATCAGGCCGACGAGCTCCTACAATGAGCAGTTCTTC. It codes for CAIRPTSSYNEQFF.

This clonotype was counted between two and nine times. The V call is TRBV7-9, the J call TRBJ2-7, with no clear D. The CDR3 sequence is 13 residues long. V lost 1 base and J lost 9, with 13 bases in between. The V gene's germline CDR1 is SEHNR and CDR2 FQNEAQ (reference sequence). The CDR3 coding sequence is TGTGCCAGCAGCTTAGATCACAGCTGGGGGCAGTACTTC. The encoded protein is CASSLDHSWGQYF.

V gene TRBV6-2 or TRBV6-3 combines with J gene TRBJ2-5; D is undetermined. The CDR3 spans 15 residues. Germline V gene lookup returns CDR1 MNHEY and CDR2 SVGEGT. V lost 1 base and J 4 bases, leaving 13 bases between the germline ends. The CDR3 region is CASSYLSSSRETQYF. CDR3 nucleotides: TGTGCCAGCAGTTACTTATCCTCTTCCCGAGAGACCCAGTACTTC.

This chain joins TRBV19 and TRBJ2-7, with D maybe TRBD1 (6 bases). Germline V CDR1 and CDR2: LNHDA, SQIVND (reference sequence). V shed 5 bases and J shed 2 bases, with 13 bases lying between them. The CDR3 runs to 14 residues. This chain's CDR3 is CASSVSGATYEQYF. The CDR3 DNA is TGTGCCAGTAGTGTCTCAGGGGCGACCTACGAGCAGTACTTC.

This clonotype was observed at least ten times. This chain links TRBV5-1 with TRBJ2-7; the D gene is possibly TRBD1 (6 bases). Trimming took 2 bases from V and 3 from J, leaving 9 bases between them. This CDR3 has 13 amino acids. Germline lookup yields CDR1 SGHRS and CDR2 YFSETQ. CDR3 loop: CASSFAGDYEQYF. The CDR3 bases are TGCGCCAGCAGCTTTGCAGGGGACTACGAGCAGTACTTC.

About this clonotype: This may arise from a read error, as a much more abundant clone is one base away. The chain joins TRBV3-1 to TRBJ1-2; D gene unclear. Germline CDR1 reads LGHDT; CDR2 reads YNNKEL (reference sequence). The CDR3 totals 14 residues. The CDR3 DNA is TGTGCCAACAGCCAAGAAGGAGCGCGGGGAAGCTACACCTTC. It codes for CANSQEGARGSYTF.

This clonotype has just a few counts. A junction boundary mismatches the germline segment, possibly from a read error. The chain recombines TRBV5-1 with TRBJ2-3; weak D call: TRBD2 (5 bases). In germline, CDR1 is SGHRS, CDR2 YFSETQ. The CDR3 loop spans 15 amino acids. CDR3 bases: TGCGCCAGCAGCTTGGATGAGGGAAGCACAGATACGCGGTATTTT. It encodes CASSLDEGSTDTRYF.

This clonotype was found a few times. V usage is TRBV29-1 and J usage is TRBJ2-5; weak D call: TRBD2 (6 bases). CDR3 length: 13 amino acids. Trimming stripped 6 bases from V and 4 bases from J, with 15 bases between. In germline, CDR1 is SQVTM, CDR2 ANQGSEA. CDR3 DNA: TGCAGCGTAGCCAAGGAGGGCCCAGAGACCCAGTACTTC. It specifies CSVAKEGPETQYF.

The V gene is TRBV6-1, the J gene TRBJ1-1; D is possibly TRBD1 (6 bases). The V end lost 6 bases, the J end lost 2 bases, and 10 bases lay between the germline ends. Germline assignment: CDR1 MNHNS and CDR2 SASEGT. The CDR3 is 13 amino acids. The CDR3 spells CASRRGVNTEAFF. CDR3 DNA: TGTGCCAGCAGGAGGGGGGTCAACACTGAAGCTTTCTTT.

This clonotype came up many times. The chain joins TRBV6-1 to TRBJ2-7; D is possibly TRBD1 or TRBD2 (6 bases each). CDR1 and CDR2 from the germline V gene are MNHNS and SASEGT. This CDR3 is built from 16 residues. Trimming took 1 base from V and 0 from J, leaving 13 bases between them. CDR3 region: CASSEDGGASSYEQYF. CDR3 DNA: TGTGCCAGCAGTGAAGACGGGGGCGCGAGCTCCTACGAGCAGTACTTC.

At least ten counts were recorded for this clonotype. The V gene is TRBV6-5, the J gene TRBJ2-5; D might be TRBD1 or TRBD2, each matching 5 bases. This CDR3 has 16 residues. Germline CDR1 is MNHEY and CDR2 is SVGAGI. The ends were cut back, 0 bases at V and 4 bases at J, with 15 bases in the middle. Here the CDR3 reads CASSYSGVLGTETQYF. The CDR3 coding sequence is TGTGCCAGCAGTTACTCTGGGGTGTTGGGGACAGAGACCCAGTACTTC.

This clonotype was observed at least ten times. The genes are TRBV7-6 and TRBJ2-1, with 9 bases matching TRBD2. The length of the CDR3 is 17 residues. Germline lookup yields CDR1 SGHVS and CDR2 FNYEAQ. The ends lost 2 bases at V and 5 bases at J; junction bases unmatched: 10. CDR3 DNA: TGTGCCAGCAGCTTAAGGGGCGTTGCGGGAGGGAACAATGAGCAGTTCTTC. It encodes CASSLRGVAGGNNEQFF.

J is TRBJ2-7 and V is TRBV3-1; unclear D gene. Germline CDR1 reads LGHDT; CDR2 reads YNNKEL (reference sequence). With 1 base removed from V and 6 bases from J, the gap between germline ends came to 7 bases. The CDR3 loop spans 12 amino acids. CDR3 amino acids: CASSQGYGEQYF. The CDR3 DNA is TGTGCCAGCAGCCAAGGGTATGGCGAGCAGTACTTC.

The table lists this clonotype with a count of one. Possible read error: a much larger clone is one base away. The chain recombines TRBV7-9 with TRBJ2-3; TRBD2 aligns across 16 bases. Germline V CDR1 and CDR2: SEHNR, FQNEAQ (reference sequence). V was clipped by 5 bases and J by 0 bases; unmatched bases: 8. The CDR3 runs 19 residues. The CDR3 spells CASSATGTSGRGSTDTQYF. The CDR3 region has the DNA TGTGCCAGCAGCGCGACCGGGACTAGCGGGAGGGGAAGCACAGATACGCAGTATTTT. The whole variable domain, filled in from reference TRBV7-9 and TRBJ2-3, reads DTGVSQNPRHKITKRGQNVTFRCDPISEHNRLYWYRQTLGQGPEFLTYFQNEAQLEKSRLLSDRFSAERPKGSFSTLEIQRTEQGDSAMYLCASSATGTSGRGSTDTQYFGPGTRLTVL.

This clonotype occurred a few times. The rearrangement links TRBV6-2 or TRBV6-3 to TRBJ1-5; D is undetermined. The CDR3 is made up of 14 amino acids. V lost 4 bases, J lost 2 bases, and 9 bases lay in between. Looked up from germline, CDR1 is MNHEY and CDR2 is SVGEGT. CDR3 in DNA: TGTGCCAGCAGTTGGAGTGGGGGCAATCAGCCCCAGCATTTT. It encodes CASSWSGGNQPQHF.